One sample yielded the 25 T cell receptor beta chains listed below, sequenced in a study of T cell responses to AZD1222 COVID-19 vaccine. Using immunoSEQ multiplex PCR, the repertoire was profiled, and TCRdb retains in-frame clones only, with some absent. Of around 140,000 clones listed, just under 95% are singletons. The sequencing here drew on peripheral blood, taken on day 0 of AZD1222 vaccination. These receptors were collected from an adult in good health.

The CDR3 protein is CASSFGIRSSIYF. CDR3 nucleotide sequence: TGTGCCAGCAGCTTTGGTATTCGGTCCTCCATATATTTT. The V gene is TRBV3-1 (or the pseudogene TRBV3-2), the J gene TRBJ1-3; no firm D call. The CDR3 is 13 amino acids. V was pared by 5 bases and J by 11 bases, with 16 bases between. Per germline, CDR1 LGHDT and CDR2 YNNKEL (reference sequence).

The genes are TRBV28 and TRBJ1-1; D uncertain. V lost 5 bases and J 0 bases, leaving 13 bases between the germline ends. The CDR3 is 15 amino acids. CDR1 and CDR2 from the germline V gene are MDHEN and SYDVKM. The CDR3 bases are TGTGCCAGCAGTAAAGACGGTGATTTGAACACTGAAGCTTTCTTT. It codes for CASSKDGDLNTEAFF. Combining the CDR3 with reference TRBV28 and TRBJ1-1 gives the whole variable domain DVKVTQSSRYLVKRTGEKVFLECVQDMDHENMFWYRQDPGLGLRLIYFSYDVKMKEKGDIPEGYSVSREKKERFSLILESASTNQTSMYLCASSKDGDLNTEAFFGQGTRLTVV.

This sequence joins TRBV10-3 and TRBJ1-6; no reliable D call. The germline V gene encodes CDR1 ENHRY and CDR2 SYGVKD. The CDR3 consists of 14 residues. Deletions cut 2 bases from V and 13 bases from J, with 15 bases between. CDR3 in DNA: TGTGCCATCAGTGAGCGGACCGCCGCGTTGCCCCTCCACTTT. It translates to CAISERTAALPLHF.

V and J are TRBV6-1 and TRBJ1-2, with 7 bases matching TRBD1. This CDR3 contains 15 residues. Trimming at V came to 3 bases and at J to 4 bases, leaving 8 bases not matched to a gene. Germline V lookup: CDR1 MNHNS, CDR2 SASEGT. The CDR3 loop is CASSETFRDSYGYTF. The CDR3 DNA sequence: TGTGCCAGCAGTGAGACGTTCCGGGACAGCTATGGCTACACCTTC.

The chain combines TRBV28 with TRBJ1-2; possibly TRBD1 for D (6 bases). Germline V gene data show CDR1 as MDHEN and CDR2 as SYDVKM. This CDR3 spans 13 amino acids. Between the trimmed V and J ends, which lost 3 bases and 5 bases, there was a span of 10 bases. The CDR3 DNA reads TGTGCCAGCAGTTTTGAGGGGGAATATGGCTACACCTTC. Its protein is CASSFEGEYGYTF.

The sample holds a few counts of this clone. V usage is TRBV2 and J usage is TRBJ2-7; 9 bases are a match to TRBD1. Germline V CDR1 and CDR2: SNHLY, FYNNEI. V dropped 2 bases and J dropped 2; count of bases not matched to a gene: 4. CDR3 size: 15 residues. The CDR3 coding sequence is TGTGCCAGCAGTGAAACCGGGACAGGGCCCTACGAGCAGTACTTC. It is translated as CASSETGTGPYEQYF.

The chain links TRBV7-7 to TRBJ2-5; no clear D. This CDR3 region has 15 residues. The V gene's germline CDR1 is SSHAT and CDR2 FNYEAQ (reference sequence). The V and J ends lost 2 bases and 4 bases respectively, with 14 bases between them. Here the CDR3 DNA reads TGTGCCAGCAGCTTATTTACCTCTCCCGGAGAGACCCAGTACTTC. Translated: CASSLFTSPGETQYF.

The J gene is TRBJ1-1, the V gene TRBV5-1; TRBD1 is a possible D gene (6 bases). The V end lost 4 bases, the J end lost 5 bases, and 12 bases lay between the germline ends. From germline, CDR1 is SGHRS and CDR2 YFSETQ. The CDR3 is 13 amino acids. The CDR3 DNA reads as TGCGCCAGCAGCAGGGGGACCTTGACTGAAGCTTTCTTT. It is translated as CASSRGTLTEAFF.

The chain recombines TRBV6-2 or TRBV6-3 with TRBJ1-5; D unresolved. V gave up 2 bases and J gave up 7 bases, with 9 bases separating them. CDR1 and CDR2 (germline): MNHEY, SVGEGT. The length of the CDR3 is 13 residues. The CDR3 nucleotides read TGTGCCAGCAGTTACGACCGGATCCAGCCCCAGCATTTT. Its translation: CASSYDRIQPQHF.

This sequence joins TRBV12-3 or TRBV12-4 and TRBJ1-4; D remains unclear. CDR3 size: 13 residues. Trimming took 6 bases from V and 10 from J, leaving 15 bases between them. CDR3 sequence reads: CASSPLDSRKLFF. In nucleotides, the CDR3 is TGTGCCAGCAGCCCTTTAGATAGTCGAAAACTGTTTTTT.

CDR3 region: CASSSGQLSEAFF. The CDR3 bases are TGTGCCAGCAGCTCCGGACAGCTGTCTGAAGCTTTCTTT. The chain links TRBV5-5 to TRBJ1-1; TRBD1 might be the D (6 bases). Trimming removed 3 bases from V and 6 bases from J, with 12 bases in between. The CDR3 covers 13 residues. Germline CDR1 and CDR2: SGHKS and YYEKEE (reference sequence).

The rearrangement uses TRBV19 and TRBJ2-7, with TRBD2 identical over 7 bases. With V trimmed by 5 bases and J by 2 bases, 6 bases remained unmatched. The CDR3 contains 14 residues. Germline CDR1 and CDR2: LNHDA and SQIVND (reference sequence). CDR3 in DNA: TGTGCCAGTAGTCGGGTGGGGAGGGCCTACGAGCAGTACTTC. The encoded protein is CASSRVGRAYEQYF.

The rearrangement links TRBV19 to TRBJ1-5; a possible D gene is TRBD1 (5 bases). V was clipped by 3 bases and J by 0 bases, with 9 bases between them. This CDR3 spans 15 amino acids. CDR1 and CDR2 (germline): LNHDA, SQIVND (reference sequence). In DNA form, the CDR3 reads TGTGCCAGTAGTATTACCGGGGCTAGCAATCAGCCCCAGCATTTT. This codes for CASSITGASNQPQHF.

This chain connects TRBV5-1 to TRBJ1-1, with TRBD1 matching over 9 bases. The germline V gene encodes CDR1 SGHRS and CDR2 YFSETQ. The CDR3 runs 15 residues. J lost 1 base, V lost 4 bases, and 5 bases had no gene match. CDR3 in DNA: TGCGCCAGCAGCAAGGACAGGGGACAGAACACTGAAGCTTTCTTT. It encodes CASSKDRGQNTEAFF. The full variable domain, with the rest looked up from reference TRBV5-1 and TRBJ1-1, is KAGVTQTPRYLIKTRGQQVTLSCSPISGHRSVSWYQQTPGQGLQFLFEYFSETQRNKGNFPGRFSGRQFSNSRSEMNVSTLELGDSALYLCASSKDRGQNTEAFFGQGTRLTVV.

The J gene is TRBJ2-1, the V gene TRBV6-5, with TRBD2 matching 12 bases. The J segment lost 4 bases and the V segment lost 6 bases, leaving 4 bases of the junction unmatched. The CDR3 length is 15 residues. In germline, CDR1 is MNHEY, CDR2 SVGAGI. The CDR3 loop reads CASRGGLAGYNEQFF. In DNA, the CDR3 is TGTGCCAGCAGGGGAGGACTAGCGGGGTACAATGAGCAGTTCTTC.

This chain joins TRBV5-1 and TRBJ2-3; 8 nucleotides line up with TRBD1. This CDR3 is built from 14 residues. Looked up from germline, CDR1 is SGHRS and CDR2 is YFSETQ. V lost 0 bases and J lost 6; bases outside the gene matches: 3. The CDR3 DNA sequence: TGCGCCAGCAGCTTGGGACAGGGGTACGATACGCAGTATTTT. This translates into CASSLGQGYDTQYF.

The CDR3 region is CASGGGAKRAQPQHF. The CDR3 DNA follows: TGTGCCAGCGGAGGGGGGGCCAAAAGGGCTCAGCCCCAGCATTTT. The rearrangement uses TRBV6-5 and TRBJ1-5; a weak D match, TRBD1 (6 bases). The germline V and J ends were trimmed by 8 bases and 6 bases, with 20 bases remaining between them. The CDR3 is 15 amino acids. Germline assignment: CDR1 MNHEY and CDR2 SVGAGI.

This clone was seen a few times. The V and J genes are TRBV5-1 and TRBJ2-5; possible D gene TRBD2, 6 bases. Trimming took off 3 bases at V and 8 bases at J, with 20 bases between the two ends. CDR3 length: 15 residues. CDR1 is SGHRS, CDR2 YFSETQ, per germline. The CDR3 loop reads CASSSRIPQGGTQYF. Here the CDR3 DNA reads TGCGCCAGCAGCTCCCGGATCCCGCAGGGAGGAACCCAGTACTTC.

The chain links TRBV10-3 to TRBJ1-1; TRBD1 is a possible D gene (5 bases). The CDR3 has 15 amino acids. V was trimmed by 6 bases and J by 0 bases, leaving 14 bases between them. Germline CDR1 ENHRY, CDR2 SYGVKD. The CDR3 protein is CAIRAAGALNTEAFF. CDR3 sequence (DNA): TGTGCCATCAGGGCAGCCGGGGCTCTGAACACTGAAGCTTTCTTT.

This sequence joins TRBV30 and TRBJ1-4, with 9 positions matching TRBD1. Unmatched junction bases numbered 5, after V lost 7 bases and J lost 5 bases. Looked up from germline, CDR1 is GTSNPN and CDR2 is SVGIG (reference sequence). This CDR3 is built from 13 residues. The CDR3 nucleotides are TGTGCCTTCGGGACAGGGAGAAATGAAAAACTGTTTTTT. This encodes CAFGTGRNEKLFF.

The V gene is TRBV7-3, the J gene TRBJ2-3; TRBD2 matches 8 bases. Trimming at V came to 5 bases and at J to 4 bases, leaving 5 bases not matched to a gene. The CDR3 runs to 14 residues. Germline V gene data show CDR1 as SGHTA and CDR2 as FQGTGA. The CDR3: CASSRREGADTQYF. The CDR3 nucleotides are TGTGCCAGCAGCCGACGGGAGGGCGCAGATACGCAGTATTTT.

This chain links TRBV7-6 with TRBJ2-3; no definite D call. Trimming took 2 bases from V and 0 from J, leaving 0 bases between them. From germline, CDR1 is SGHVS and CDR2 FNYEAQ. The CDR3 consists of 12 residues. CDR3 loop: CASSLSTDTQYF. Here the CDR3 DNA reads TGTGCCAGCAGCTTAAGCACAGATACGCAGTATTTT.

V and J are TRBV2 and TRBJ2-7; D might be TRBD1 (5 bases). The CDR3 contains 15 residues. The V end was cut by 1 base, the J end by 3 bases, with 13 bases between. Germline loops: CDR1 SNHLY, CDR2 FYNNEI. CDR3: CASSEGQGAFYEQYF. The CDR3 DNA is TGTGCCAGCAGTGAAGGGCAGGGCGCTTTCTACGAGCAGTACTTC.

V and J are TRBV3-1 (or the pseudogene TRBV3-2) and TRBJ1-5; D might be TRBD1 (5 bases). From germline, CDR1 is LGHDT and CDR2 YNNKEL (reference sequence). The CDR3 extends over 14 amino acids. The germline V and J ends were trimmed by 1 base and 7 bases, with 11 bases remaining between them. The CDR3 loop reads CASSQGQNPQPQHF. The CDR3 region has the DNA TGTGCCAGCAGCCAAGGACAGAACCCCCAGCCCCAGCATTTT.

V is TRBV20-1 and J is TRBJ2-1; perhaps TRBD2 as D (6 bases). Germline lookup yields CDR1 DFQATT and CDR2 SNEGSKA (reference sequence). Trimming took off 6 bases at V and 8 bases at J, with 11 bases between the two ends. CDR3 size: 11 residues. As DNA, the CDR3 is TGCAGTGCCGCGGGGAGCCATGAGCAGTTCTTC. Amino acid sequence: CSAAGSHEQFF.